This TCR beta chain derives from a study of cytomegalovirus exposure and HLA in healthy donors. The CDR3 is made up of 13 amino acids. CDR1 and CDR2 from the germline V gene are SGHTA and FQGNSA. With 3 bases removed from V and 8 bases from J, the gap between germline ends came to 13 bases. Study observations and caveats: It was assumed in the presence/absence analyses that sequencing depth was roughly uniform across donors. Further analysis, carried out later, found HLA-associated TCR beta chains more clonally expanded than equally common other chains.

It was with 60 Vbeta and 13 Jbeta primers that the PCR ran. TCRdb's table, derived via immunoSEQ multiplex PCR, lists solely in-frame clones and lacks some. The sample lists about 120,000 clones; about 79% were seen once. For this clone: The antigen is undetermined.

The study sampled nominally healthy donors, though unrecorded immune exposures were likely. The origin of this receptor is a human donor in good health. The rearrangement links TRBV7-2 to TRBJ1-2, with a possible D match to TRBD1 (6 bases). Sequences were obtained from PBMCs. As DNA, the CDR3 is TGTGCCAGCAGCTTGGGGGGGGCAAGGGGCTACACCTTC. Residues: CASSLGGARGYTF.